This note documents a single T cell receptor beta chain sequence. Which antigen it targets is not known. Per-base qualities were not stored, and no clone one base away is much larger. The source of the sample is a study of cytomegalovirus exposure and HLA in healthy donors (dated by TCRdb to the late 2010s). Background for the entire study: A later analysis indicated that the 95 to 150 validation repertoires were generated on the platform also employed for the 650 to 850 repertoires of the first cohort. To predict cytomegalovirus infection status, the study brought together high-throughput TCR immunosequencing, statistical association of individual TCRs with disease status, and machine learning. The study aimed to test whether cataloging public T cell receptors could reveal signatures of past pathogen exposure. In addition to the first cohort of approximately 670 subjects, a separate validation cohort of approximately 110 different subjects was used.

Donors formed part of the validation cohort, which comprised 120 subjects and was distinct from the first cohort of under 800 subjects. The research as a whole found: In vitro tests confirmed that a few of the cytomegalovirus-associated TCR beta chains recognize cytomegalovirus antigens. The validation cohort had no HLA typing available for a later analysis, so co-occurrence within that cohort was assessed over all 120 or so repertoires. A later analysis found that TCRs clustered in the first cohort also tended to co-occur in the 120 or so validation repertoires, with 94% of cluster scores above 0. Most TCR sequences were observed very rarely across donors, whereas some public TCRs were present in many individuals. The classifier was reported to diagnose cytomegalovirus status with high specificity and sensitivity in both the original and validation cohorts. The authors suggested that the approach could potentially be extended to other disease states and immunological phenotypes. In the study, 150 to 200 TCR beta chains were listed as associated with cytomegalovirus.

The library was built by means of the immunoSEQ multiplex PCR assay. For the original study's pipeline: A statistical classification framework was built to diagnose cytomegalovirus status from the catalog of TCR beta chain sequences. TCRdb obtained this table from immuneACCESS and retained in-frame rearrangements with V and J assigned. These tables miss some clones; where compared with another copy, unresolved V genes account for less than half of the shortfall, and the remainder is unexplained. The DNA gave D and trimming, while V, J and clone size come from that table. This sample holds about 65,000 clones; about 90% were observed only once. Jointly, the top ten make up 1.3% of the sample. The TCR was taken from a woman aged 18-29 years in good health and CMV-seronegative. Sequenced material: PBMCs.

The nucleotide sequence reads TGTGCCAGCAGTTCCCGGGACGCAGGAGGGGAAAAACTGTTTTTT. Its coded protein is CASSSRDAGGEKLFF. The chain uses TRBV27 and TRBJ1-4; the D segment could be TRBD1, given 5 matching bases. The germline V gene encodes CDR1 MNHEY and CDR2 SMNVEV (reference sequence). Including the terminal cysteine and phenylalanine, the CDR3 comprises 15 residues. The kept DNA is CDR3 alone, 45 bases in frame from the first base. V drops 4 bases and J drops 8 bases, leaving 17 bases in between.